This T cell receptor beta chain is drawn from a study of Graves' ophthalmopathy and Graves' hyperthyroidism. Study-wide results and limits: Separation of ophthalmopathy from stable hyperthyroidism was achieved by a 13-signature model, at roughly 90% sensitivity and around 81% specificity.

Concerning this clonotype itself: Its antigen is not identified.

The authors amplified TCR beta CDR3 regions from RNA transcripts. HTBI primers served in a first-round RT-PCR, which a second-round multiplex PCR followed. MiXCR, run by TCRdb on the multiplex PCR reads, gives a single entry per CDR3 protein. Of around 1,000,000 distinct CDR3 sequences in the sample, roughly 35% were seen once. CDR3 size: 12 residues. Per the germline V gene, CDR1 is SQVTM and CDR2 is ANQGSEA. Deletions cut 5 bases from V and 4 bases from J, with 6 bases between. This sequence joins TRBV29-1 and TRBJ2-6; D ambiguous. Sequencing was done on a sample of peripheral blood or thyroid tissue (not recorded which). The origin of this receptor is an adult man with Graves' hyperthyroidism. CDR3 amino acids: CSVRPGANVLTF. CDR3 bases: TGCAGCGTTCGCCCGGGGGCCAACGTCCTGACTTTC.